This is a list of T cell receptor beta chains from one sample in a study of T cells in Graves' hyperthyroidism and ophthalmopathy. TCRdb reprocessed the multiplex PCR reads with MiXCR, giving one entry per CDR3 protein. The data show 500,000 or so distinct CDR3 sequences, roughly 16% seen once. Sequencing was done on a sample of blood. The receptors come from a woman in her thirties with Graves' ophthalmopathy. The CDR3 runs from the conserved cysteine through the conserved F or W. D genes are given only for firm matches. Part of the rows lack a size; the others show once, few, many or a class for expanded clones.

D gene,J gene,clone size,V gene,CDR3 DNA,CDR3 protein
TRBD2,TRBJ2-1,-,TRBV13,TGTGCCAGCAGCTCGCCCCTAGCGGGAGGGTACAATGAGCAGTTCTTC,CASSSPLAGGYNEQFF
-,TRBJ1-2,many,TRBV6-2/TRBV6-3,TGTGCCAGCAGTTATGGGCAGACAGAACATGGCTACACCTTC,CASSYGQTEHGYTF
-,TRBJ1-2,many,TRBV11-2,TGTGCCAGCAGCCAGGTCGGACTTCCATATGGCTACACCTTC,CASSQVGLPYGYTF
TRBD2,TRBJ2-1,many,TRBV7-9,TGTGCCAGCAGCTCAGCGCTAGCGGGAAAGGATGAGCAGTTCTTC,CASSSALAGKDEQFF
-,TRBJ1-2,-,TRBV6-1,TGTGCCAGCAGTGAGGCAGGCCCCTATGGCTACACCTTC,CASSEAGPYGYTF
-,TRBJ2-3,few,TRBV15,TGTGCCACCGGGGAAACAGATACGCAGTATTTT,CATGETDTQYF
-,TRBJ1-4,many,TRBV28,TGTGCCAGCAGTATTTATAGAGGGGGTAATGAAAAACTGTTTTTT,CASSIYRGGNEKLFF
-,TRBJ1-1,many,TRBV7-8,TGTGCCAGCAGCCCCGGCCCGGCAAACACTGAAGCTTTCTTT,CASSPGPANTEAFF
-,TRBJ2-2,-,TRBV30,TGTGCCTGGACCCGGGGGAACACCGGGGAGCTGTTTTTT,CAWTRGNTGELFF
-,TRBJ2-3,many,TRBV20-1,TGCAGTGCTAGGGAGGGCCTGGTTACGCAGTATTTT,CSAREGLVTQYF
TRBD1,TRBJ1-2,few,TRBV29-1,TGCAGCGCCGGAACAGGGGGCAAGGACTATGGCTACACCTTC,CSAGTGGKDYGYTF
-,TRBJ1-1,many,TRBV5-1,TGCGCCAGCAGCACCGGGACAATGAACACTGAAGCTTTCTTT,CASSTGTMNTEAFF
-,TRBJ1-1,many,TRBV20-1,TGCAGTGCTAGGCCTGTGACCATGAACACTGAAGCTTTCTTT,CSARPVTMNTEAFF
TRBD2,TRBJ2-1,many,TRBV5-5,TGTGCCAGCAGCTTGGCGGGCACTAGCGGCACCGGGGAGCAGTTCTTC,CASSLAGTSGTGEQFF
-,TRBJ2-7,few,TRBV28,TGTGCCAGCAGTTTAATAAGGCCCCAAGCAGGGCAGTACTTC,CASSLIRPQAGQYF
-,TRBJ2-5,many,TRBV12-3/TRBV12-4,TGTGCCAGCAGCCGGGGCGGGGCGGAGACCCAGTACTTC,CASSRGGAETQYF
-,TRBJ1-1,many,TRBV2,TGTGCCAGCAGGCCTTCCCGGGGTCAATACCAAGGAAACACTGAAGCTTTCTTT,CASRPSRGQYQGNTEAFF
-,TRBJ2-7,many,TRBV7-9,TGTGCCGTCACCGAGGGTTACGAGCAGTACTTC,CAVTEGYEQYF
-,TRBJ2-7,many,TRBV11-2,TGTGCCAGCAGCCGGGACAAGAACTACGAGCAGTACTTC,CASSRDKNYEQYF
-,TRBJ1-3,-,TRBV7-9,TGTGCCAGCAGCTTAATGGGTTCCTCTGGAAACACCATATATTTT,CASSLMGSSGNTIYF
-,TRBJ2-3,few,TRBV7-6,TGTGCCAGCAGCTTAGCTGTCGAGGGCCCGACAGATACGCAGTATTTT,CASSLAVEGPTDTQYF
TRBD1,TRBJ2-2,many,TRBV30,TGTGCCTGGAGTGTGAGGTGGACAGGGGGCCTCGGGGAGCTGTTTTTT,CAWSVRWTGGLGELFF
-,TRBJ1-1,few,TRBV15,TGTGCCACCAGCAGAGGTAGGGGGAACACTGAAGCTTTCTTT,CATSRGRGNTEAFF
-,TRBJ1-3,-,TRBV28,TGTGCCAGCAGCACTCCGACGGGGGGCGCAAACACCATATATTTT,CASSTPTGGANTIYF
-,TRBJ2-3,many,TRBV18,TGTGCCAGCCGGCTGTTAGCGCACACAGATACGCAGTATTTT,CASRLLAHTDTQYF
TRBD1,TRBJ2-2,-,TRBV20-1,TGCAGTGCTAGACTCGCCGGGACAGGGTATGACGGGGAGCTGTTTTTT,CSARLAGTGYDGELFF
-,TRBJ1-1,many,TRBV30,TGTGCCTGGACAGATTCGAACACTGAAGCTTTCTTT,CAWTDSNTEAFF
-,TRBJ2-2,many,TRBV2,TGTGCCAGCACTGAAGGGAGGTCGGACACCGGGGAGCTGTTTTTT,CASTEGRSDTGELFF
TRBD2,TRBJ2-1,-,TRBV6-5,TGTGCCAGCAGTTCGACTAGCAGCTACCGCTCCTACAATGAGCAGTTCTTC,CASSSTSSYRSYNEQFF